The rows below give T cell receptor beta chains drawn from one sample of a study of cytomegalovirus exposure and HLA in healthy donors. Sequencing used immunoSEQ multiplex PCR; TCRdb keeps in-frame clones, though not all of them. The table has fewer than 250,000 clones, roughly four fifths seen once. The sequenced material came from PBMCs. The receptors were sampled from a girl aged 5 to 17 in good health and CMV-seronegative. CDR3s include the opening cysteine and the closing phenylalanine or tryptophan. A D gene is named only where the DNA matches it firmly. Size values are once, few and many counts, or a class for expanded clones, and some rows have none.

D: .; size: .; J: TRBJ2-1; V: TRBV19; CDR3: CASGRGLPYNEQFF; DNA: TGTGCCAGTGGCCGGGGACTCCCCTACAATGAGCAGTTCTTC
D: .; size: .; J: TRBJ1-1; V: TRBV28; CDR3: CASSLIGGGLNTEAFF; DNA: TGTGCCAGCAGTTTAATTGGGGGGGGCCTGAACACTGAAGCTTTCTTT
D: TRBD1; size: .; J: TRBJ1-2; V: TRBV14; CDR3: CASSQAGTGLYGYTF; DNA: TGTGCCAGCAGCCAGGCCGGGACAGGCCTCTATGGCTACACCTTC
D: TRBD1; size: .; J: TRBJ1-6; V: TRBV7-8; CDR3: CASSFQDRASPLHF; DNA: TGTGCCAGCAGCTTCCAGGACAGGGCTTCACCCCTCCACTTT
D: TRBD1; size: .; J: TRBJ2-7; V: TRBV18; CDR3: CASAETGLNYEQYF; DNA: TGTGCCAGCGCCGAGACAGGGTTGAACTACGAGCAGTACTTC
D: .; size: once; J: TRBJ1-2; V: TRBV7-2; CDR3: CASSYGNYGYTF; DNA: TGTGCCAGCAGTTACGGTAACTATGGCTACACCTTC
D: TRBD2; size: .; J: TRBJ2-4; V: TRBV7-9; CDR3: CASSLYWDSGIAKNIQYF; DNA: TGTGCCAGCAGCCTTTACTGGGATAGCGGGATAGCCAAAAACATTCAGTACTTC
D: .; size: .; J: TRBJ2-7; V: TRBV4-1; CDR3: CASSHAGQRSYEQYF; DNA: TGCGCCAGCAGCCACGCCGGACAGCGCTCCTACGAGCAGTACTTC
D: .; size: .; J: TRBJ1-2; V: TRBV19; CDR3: CASSTGRAGYGYTF; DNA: TGTGCCAGTAGTACCGGGAGGGCTGGCTATGGCTACACCTTC
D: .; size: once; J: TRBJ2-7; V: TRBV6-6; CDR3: CASSGSQGYDEQYF; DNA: TGTGCCAGCAGTGGCTCACAGGGCTACGACGAGCAGTACTTC